This TCR beta chain was sequenced in a study of cytomegalovirus exposure and HLA in healthy donors. A note on this clone: Its specificity is unknown.

The CDR3 spans 15 residues. Germline V gene lookup returns CDR1 LNHDA and CDR2 SQIVND (reference sequence). The V and J ends lost 1 base and 7 bases, in that order; junction bases with no gene match: 5. Broader study findings: Further analysis was carried out later, and it showed several of the most significant clusters appearing linked to common viral pathogens. Across donors, most TCRs were seen rarely, yet some public ones were widespread. A prior analysis recorded that most TCR beta V segments were productive about 90% or about 30% of the time.

It was with 60 Vbeta and 13 Jbeta primers that the PCR ran. Sequenced by immunoSEQ multiplex PCR; TCRdb stores in-frame clones only, minus some. The sample has more than 130,000 clones, roughly 80% seen once. Material for sequencing was PBMCs. This clonotype was sampled from a woman aged 50 to 60 in good health and CMV-seronegative. This sequence joins TRBV19 and TRBJ1-4; 8 positions agree with TRBD1. The CDR3 region is CASSIGDRSPEKLFF. The CDR3 DNA sequence: TGTGCCAGTAGTATAGGGGACAGGAGCCCTGAAAAACTGTTTTTT.